This T cell receptor (beta chain) was identified in a study of cytomegalovirus exposure and HLA in healthy donors. Study-wide findings and caveats: Later analysis showed most CMV-associated TCR beta chains appearing HLA-restricted. In a later analysis, TCR beta V- and J-gene trimming showed a link to a missense DCLRE1C variant. Earlier analysis yielded a pattern in which most TCR beta V segments were productive about 90% or about 30% of the time.

CDR1 is SGHDT and CDR2 is YYEEEE in the germline V gene. This CDR3 has 13 residues. Deletions cut 6 bases from V and 4 bases from J, with 14 bases between. Both 60 Vbeta primers and 13 Jbeta primers went into the PCR. Assay used: immunoSEQ multiplex PCR; TCRdb lists only in-frame clones, some missing. The sample lists about 170,000 clones, 70% to 85% occurring once. With regard to this clone: Its target is not known.

The genes are TRBV5-6 and TRBJ2-7, with D tentatively TRBD2 (7 bases). Sequenced: PBMCs. The source is a young woman in good health and CMV-seropositive. This chain's CDR3 is CASKGGRAYEQYF. CDR3 in DNA: TGTGCCAGCAAGGGGGGGAGGGCTTACGAGCAGTACTTC.